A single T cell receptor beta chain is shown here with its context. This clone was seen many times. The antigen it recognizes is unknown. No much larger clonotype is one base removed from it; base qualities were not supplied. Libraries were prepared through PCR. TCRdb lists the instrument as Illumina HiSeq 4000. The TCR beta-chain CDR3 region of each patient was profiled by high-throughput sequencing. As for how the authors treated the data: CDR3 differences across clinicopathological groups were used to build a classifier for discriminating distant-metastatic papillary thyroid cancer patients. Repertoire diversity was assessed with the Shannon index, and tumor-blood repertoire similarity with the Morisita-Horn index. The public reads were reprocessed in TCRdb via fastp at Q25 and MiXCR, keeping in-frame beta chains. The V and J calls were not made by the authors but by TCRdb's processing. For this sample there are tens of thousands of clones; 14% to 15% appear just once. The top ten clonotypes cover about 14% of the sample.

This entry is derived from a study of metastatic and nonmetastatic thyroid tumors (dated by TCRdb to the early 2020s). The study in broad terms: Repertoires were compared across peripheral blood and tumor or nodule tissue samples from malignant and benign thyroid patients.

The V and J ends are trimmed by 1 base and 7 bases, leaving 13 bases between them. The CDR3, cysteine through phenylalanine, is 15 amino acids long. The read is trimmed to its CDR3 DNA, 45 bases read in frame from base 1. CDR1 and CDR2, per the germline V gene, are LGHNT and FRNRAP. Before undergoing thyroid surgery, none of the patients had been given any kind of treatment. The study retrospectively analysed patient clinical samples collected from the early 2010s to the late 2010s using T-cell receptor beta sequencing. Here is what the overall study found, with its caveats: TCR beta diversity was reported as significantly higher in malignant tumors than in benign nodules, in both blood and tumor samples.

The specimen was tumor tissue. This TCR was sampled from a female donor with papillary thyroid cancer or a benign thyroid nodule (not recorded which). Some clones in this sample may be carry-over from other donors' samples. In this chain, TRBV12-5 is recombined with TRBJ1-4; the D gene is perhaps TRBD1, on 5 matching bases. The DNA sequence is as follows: TGTGCTAGTGGTTTGGGGTTCGCAGGGTCTGAAAAACTGTTTTTT. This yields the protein CASGLGFAGSEKLFF.